The clone carrying this T cell receptor (beta chain) was picked up a small number of times. These data originate in a study of patients and donors after allogeneic stem cell transplantation. This CDR3 is built from 17 residues. Germline V lookup: CDR1 SGHAT, CDR2 FQNNGV. V shed 5 bases, J shed 0 bases, and the junction held 10 bases outside the gene matches. Each CDR3 protein gets one entry after TCRdb re-called the RT-PCR reads with MiXCR. The sample has tens of thousands of distinct CDR3 sequences; roughly 13% are singletons. The sample was blood, either unsorted or a sorted T cell fraction (not recorded which). The chain carries TRBV11-2 and TRBJ2-1; 7 bases align to TRBD2. This receptor was taken from a human donor who was either an allogeneic HSCT recipient or a stem cell or donor lymphocyte infusion donor (not recorded which). It is not recorded whose cells these are; they may come from a transplant donor. CDR3 protein: CASSPPWLADSYNEQFF. The CDR3 nucleotides read TGTGCCAGCAGCCCACCATGGCTAGCGGACTCCTACAATGAGCAGTTCTTC.